The rows below give T cell receptor beta chains drawn from one sample of a study of T cells in Graves' hyperthyroidism and ophthalmopathy. TCRdb fed the multiplex PCR reads into MiXCR, producing one record per CDR3 protein. The sample lists about 640,000 distinct CDR3 sequences; about 15% were seen once. Specimen: blood. The receptors were gathered from a woman aged 50 to 60 with Graves' ophthalmopathy. CDR3s include the opening cysteine and the closing phenylalanine or tryptophan. A D gene is named only where the DNA matches it firmly. Some rows have no size entry. The others give once, few or many, or a class for an expanded clone.

clone_size	v_call	d_call	j_call	cdr3_aa	cdr3_nt
many	TRBV6-1	TRBD1	TRBJ2-3	CASSALSGTGVGDTQYF	TGTGCCAGCAGTGCGCTCTCCGGGACAGGAGTGGGAGATACGCAGTATTTT
.	TRBV6-2/TRBV6-3	.	TRBJ2-3	CASSSRNTDTQYF	TGTGCCAGCAGCTCCCGGAACACAGATACGCAGTATTTT
many	TRBV7-8	.	TRBJ1-1	CASSSPGQGHTEAFF	TGTGCCAGCAGCTCCCCGGGGCAGGGTCACACTGAAGCTTTCTTT
.	TRBV27	TRBD2	TRBJ2-7	CASSLRSASGRAHEQYF	TGTGCCAGCAGTTTGAGATCAGCTAGCGGGAGGGCCCACGAGCAGTACTTC
many	TRBV20-1	.	TRBJ1-1	CRVQNLDRNTEAFF	TGCAGAGTCCAGAACCTAGACAGGAACACTGAAGCTTTCTTT
.	TRBV24-1	.	TRBJ1-5	CAIGTAEGPRYF	TGTGCCATTGGGACCGCGGAGGGTCCCCGATATTTT
many	TRBV18	TRBD2	TRBJ2-3	CASSPLPPGGPPDTQYF	TGTGCCAGCTCACCACTTCCTCCGGGAGGGCCGCCAGATACGCAGTATTTT
few	TRBV15	.	TRBJ2-6	CATSSSGLSGANVLTF	TGTGCCACCAGCAGTTCAGGGTTGAGTGGGGCCAACGTCCTGACTTTC
many	TRBV6-1	TRBD2	TRBJ2-1	CASSEQTSGSGGEQFF	TGTGCCAGCAGTGAACAGACTAGCGGGAGCGGAGGGGAGCAGTTCTTC
many	TRBV12-3/TRBV12-4	.	TRBJ2-3	CASTQLEIADTQYF	TGTGCCAGCACCCAACTGGAAATCGCAGATACGCAGTATTTT
.	TRBV10-3	TRBD2	TRBJ2-1	CAIKPGGSEQFF	TGTGCCATAAAACCGGGAGGCTCTGAGCAGTTCTTC
few	TRBV5-1	.	TRBJ2-2	CASTVFSGTGELFF	TGCGCCAGCACTGTCTTTTCGGGCACCGGGGAGCTGTTTTTT
.	TRBV7-9	.	TRBJ1-3	CASSPSGAGSGNTIYF	TGTGCCAGCAGCCCCTCGGGAGCCGGCTCTGGAAACACCATATATTTT
few	TRBV7-2	.	TRBJ2-7	CASSLAFGISYERYF	TGTGCCAGCAGCTTAGCTTTCGGGATCTCCTACGAGCGGTACTTC
.	TRBV4-2	TRBD1	TRBJ2-2	CASSQDDRVSGELFF	TGTGCCAGCAGCCAAGACGACAGGGTTTCAGGGGAGCTGTTTTTT
few	TRBV10-3	TRBD1	TRBJ1-6	CAIREGTGGNSPLHF	TGTGCCATCAGGGAAGGGACAGGGGGCAATTCACCCCTCCACTTT
many	TRBV2	.	TRBJ1-1	CASSTRDPGIMNTEAFF	TGTGCCAGCAGTACACGTGACCCAGGTATTATGAACACTGAAGCTTTCTTT
many	TRBV9	TRBD2	TRBJ2-7	CASSAPAGGTEQYF	TGTGCCAGCAGCGCCCCCGCGGGAGGGACCGAGCAGTACTTC
.	TRBV3-1	TRBD2	TRBJ2-5	CASRAGEETQYF	TGTGCCAGCAGAGCGGGGGAAGAGACCCAGTACTTC
many	TRBV29-1	.	TRBJ2-4	CSAADSGAKNIQYF	TGCAGCGCCGCCGACTCGGGAGCCAAAAACATTCAGTACTTC
few	TRBV28	TRBD2	TRBJ2-2	CASSLFQREGPHTGELFF	TGTGCCAGCAGTTTATTCCAACGGGAGGGCCCCCACACCGGGGAGCTGTTTTTT
.	TRBV5-1	.	TRBJ1-4	CASSLGGGGEKLFF	TGCGCCAGCAGCTTGGGGGGAGGCGGTGAAAAACTGTTTTTT
many	TRBV30	TRBD1	TRBJ1-5	CAWSVLGQGRPQHF	TGTGCCTGGAGTGTACTGGGACAGGGGAGGCCCCAGCATTTT
few	TRBV27	TRBD1	TRBJ1-1	CASRSLQGMGVVGNTEAFF	TGTGCCAGCAGATCATTACAGGGGATGGGTGTAGTTGGGAACACTGAAGCTTTCTTT
many	TRBV19	.	TRBJ1-5	CASSIARASNQPQHF	TGTGCCAGTAGTATAGCCAGGGCTAGCAATCAGCCCCAGCATTTT
.	TRBV6-1	TRBD1	TRBJ1-5	CASSTGQGVDQPQHF	TGTGCCAGCAGTACGGGACAGGGGGTAGATCAGCCCCAGCATTTT
many	TRBV30	TRBD1	TRBJ2-5	CAWSVLGQDHF	TGTGCCTGGAGTGTACTGGGACAGGACCACTTC
.	TRBV7-2	.	TRBJ2-3	CASRNTDAQYF	TGTGCCAGCAGAAATACAGATGCGCAGTATTTT
many	TRBV11-3	.	TRBJ1-2	CASSPSAGTHYGYTF	TGTGCCAGCAGCCCGTCAGCCGGGACTCACTATGGCTACACCTTC
many	TRBV20-1	TRBD2	TRBJ2-2	CSARERVPKLAGRMANTGELFF	TGCAGTGCTAGAGAGAGAGTTCCCAAACTAGCGGGAAGAATGGCGAACACCGGGGAGCTGTTTTTT
.	TRBV10-3	TRBD2	TRBJ2-2	CANREAGDTGELFF	TGTGCCAACCGGGAGGCGGGGGACACCGGGGAGCTGTTTTTT
many	TRBV5-6	.	TRBJ2-7	CASSLVGGSTYEQYF	TGTGCCAGCAGCTTGGTTGGGGGATCGACCTACGAGCAGTACTTC
.	TRBV7-9	.	TRBJ2-4	CASSLTEVAKNIQCF	TGTGCCAGCAGCTTAACAGAAGTAGCCAAAAACATTCAGTGCTTC
.	TRBV10-3	TRBD1	TRBJ1-6	CAISESTGGALNSPLHF	TGTGCCATCAGTGAGTCGACAGGGGGCGCGTTAAATTCACCCCTCCACTTT
many	TRBV27	.	TRBJ1-2	CASGRSWDTNYGYTF	TGTGCCAGCGGACGATCATGGGACACCAACTATGGCTACACCTTC
.	TRBV19	.	TRBJ2-6	CASRVLRDNPFSGANVLTF	TGTGCCAGTAGGGTCCTAAGGGACAACCCCTTCTCTGGGGCCAACGTCCTGACTTTC
.	TRBV20-1	.	TRBJ1-6	CSANRGNASPLHF	TGCAGTGCTAATCGAGGGAATGCTTCACCCCTCCACTTT
.	TRBV5-8	.	TRBJ1-1	CASSGGPNEAFF	TGTGCCAGCAGCGGGGGACCGAATGAAGCTTTCTTT
many	TRBV20-1	.	TRBJ2-2	CSAIANTGELFF	TGCAGTGCTATCGCGAACACCGGGGAGCTGTTTTTT
many	TRBV3-1	.	TRBJ2-1	CASSQTDLGEQFF	TGTGCCAGCAGCCAGACTGACCTCGGTGAGCAGTTCTTC
.	TRBV11-1	TRBD2	TRBJ2-1	CASSAQLAAFYNEQFF	TGTGCCAGCAGCGCCCAACTAGCGGCTTTCTACAATGAGCAGTTCTTC
few	TRBV6-1	TRBD1	TRBJ1-5	CASSQGQVGQPQHF	TGTGCCAGCAGCCAGGGACAGGTAGGCCAGCCCCAGCATTTT
many	TRBV18	TRBD1	TRBJ1-1	CASSRRITGGIAEAFF	TGTGCCAGCTCACGACGCATTACAGGGGGGATTGCTGAAGCTTTCTTT
.	TRBV7-9	TRBD1	TRBJ1-4	CASSSRDRVEKLFF	TGTGCCAGCAGCTCCCGGGACAGGGTTGAAAAACTGTTTTTT
.	TRBV28	TRBD2	TRBJ2-1	CASSPTSGGGYEQFF	TGTGCCAGCAGCCCGACTAGCGGGGGAGGGTATGAGCAGTTCTTC
.	TRBV12-3/TRBV12-4	TRBD1	TRBJ2-2	CASSGQGAQVGELFF	TGTGCCAGCAGCGGACAGGGGGCACAGGTCGGGGAGCTGTTTTTT
many	TRBV6-2/TRBV6-3	.	TRBJ2-1	CASRDLTGTNEQFF	TGTGCCAGCAGAGACCTCACGGGGACTAATGAGCAGTTCTTC
many	TRBV30	.	TRBJ1-4	CAWTPGIRANEKLFF	TGTGCCTGGACGCCGGGGATTCGGGCTAATGAAAAACTGTTTTTT
many	TRBV4-1	TRBD2	TRBJ2-7	CASSQLAGGRNEQYF	TGCGCCAGCAGCCAACTCGCGGGAGGTAGGAACGAGCAGTACTTC
.	TRBV28	.	TRBJ2-7	CASIKRGRPATYEQYF	TGTGCCAGCATTAAACGGGGGAGGCCCGCCACCTACGAGCAGTACTTC
many	TRBV5-1	.	TRBJ2-7	CASSRSLGYEQYF	TGCGCCAGCAGCAGAAGTCTGGGGTACGAGCAGTACTTC
.	TRBV18	.	TRBJ2-7	CASSPLVDPSYEQYF	TGTGCCAGCTCACCACTGGTAGACCCTTCCTACGAGCAGTACTTC
few	TRBV2	.	TRBJ1-6	CASLRGVNNSPLHF	TGTGCCAGTCTGAGGGGGGTTAATAATTCACCCCTCCACTTT
few	TRBV4-3	TRBD2	TRBJ2-1	CASSGTSWGHNEQFF	TGCGCCAGCAGCGGGACTAGCTGGGGCCACAATGAGCAGTTCTTC
.	TRBV12-3/TRBV12-4	.	TRBJ1-3	CASSTQTGSGNTIYF	TGTGCCAGCAGTACCCAGACAGGCTCTGGAAACACCATATATTTT
many	TRBV12-3/TRBV12-4	.	TRBJ2-7	CASSTGVRHEQYF	TGTGCCAGCAGTACGGGAGTTAGGCACGAGCAGTACTTC
many	TRBV7-9	.	TRBJ2-1	CASSLVGGPSYNEQFF	TGTGCCAGCAGCTTAGTGGGCGGGCCGAGTTACAATGAGCAGTTCTTC
many	TRBV7-3	.	TRBJ2-3	CASSLKQDPGDTQYF	TGTGCCAGCAGCCTCAAGCAGGACCCCGGGGATACGCAGTATTTT